The 18 T cell receptor beta chains below all came from one sample that was sequenced in a study of Graves' ophthalmopathy and Graves' hyperthyroidism. Amplification from RNA transcripts yielded the TCR beta CDR3 regions. RT-PCR in the first round used HTBI primers; a second-round multiplex PCR followed. MiXCR, run by TCRdb on the multiplex PCR reads, gives a single entry per CDR3 protein. The data show 200,000 to 300,000 distinct CDR3 sequences, roughly 50% seen once. Sequencing used peripheral blood. These receptors all stem from an adult man with Graves' ophthalmopathy.

Note on this clonotype: Relative to the germline gene, one junction end is altered; a read error may explain this. The chain couples TRBV10-1 to TRBJ2-7; possibly TRBD1 for D (5 bases). The germline gives CDR1 WNHNN, CDR2 SYGVQD (reference sequence). The CDR3 is made up of 12 amino acids. The CDR3 is CASREQAYEQYF. CDR3 nucleotide sequence: TGTGCCAGCAGAGAACAGGCCTACGAGCAGTACTTC.

Turning to this clonotype: Relative to the germline gene, one junction end is altered; a read error may explain this. The chain employs TRBV9 and TRBJ1-2; D is undetermined. Germline V gives CDR1 SGDLS, CDR2 YYNGEE. The CDR3 length is 14 residues. The CDR3 nucleotides are TGTGCCAGCACCCCAGACGGAGCTAACTATGGCTGCACCTTC. Its protein product is CASTPDGANYGCTF.

V is TRBV5-5 and J is TRBJ1-2; D unclear. This CDR3 is 12 amino acids long. V lost 4 bases and J lost 8, with 12 bases in between. Germline values: CDR1 SGHKS, CDR2 YYEKEE (reference sequence). CDR3 sequence reads: CASSLFPGGYTF. The CDR3 DNA follows: TGTGCCAGCAGCCTCTTCCCGGGAGGCTACACCTTC.

The chain carries TRBV29-1 and TRBJ2-2; D is perhaps TRBD1 (6 bases). This CDR3 spans 16 amino acids. The germline CDR1 and CDR2 sequences are SQVTM and ANQGSEA. V was trimmed by 4 bases and J by 7 bases, leaving 22 bases between them. The CDR3 reads CSVGTDTQGRGGELFF. The CDR3 nucleotides are TGCAGCGTTGGTACAGATACGCAGGGGCGAGGCGGGGAGCTGTTTTTT.

The V and J genes are TRBV20-1 and TRBJ2-7; 8 bases align to TRBD1. This CDR3 contains 15 residues. Trimming at V came to 0 bases and at J to 1 base, leaving 5 bases not matched to a gene. CDR1 DFQATT and CDR2 SNEGSKA come from the germline V gene (reference sequence). Here the CDR3 reads CSARDQGDRSYEQYF. The CDR3 nucleotides read TGCAGTGCTAGAGATCAAGGGGACAGGTCCTACGAGCAGTACTTC.

The rearrangement uses TRBV10-3 and TRBJ1-1, with TRBD1 identical over 7 bases. The CDR3 has 14 amino acids. Germline V CDR1 and CDR2: ENHRY, SYGVKD. Losses at the gene ends were 5 bases for V and 5 bases for J; bases not matched to a gene: 8. CDR3 DNA: TGTGCCATCAGTCAAAGTCAGGGGGGTACTGAAGCTTTCTTT. Amino acid sequence: CAISQSQGGTEAFF.

As concerns this clonotype: A read error is possible here, since a much larger clone lies one base away. The chain carries TRBV29-1 and TRBJ2-7; TRBD1 agrees at 8 bases. V dropped 1 base and J dropped 0; count of bases not matched to a gene: 8. CDR3 length: 16 residues. The germline V gene encodes CDR1 SQVTM and CDR2 ANQGSEA. The CDR3 region is CSVEGWTGLGSYEQYF. For the CDR3, the DNA is TGCAGCGTTGAAGGGTGGACAGGGCTGGGCTCCTACGAGCAGTACTTC.

The CDR3 sequence: CASSYPTGELFF. CDR3 bases: TGTGCCAGCAGTTACCCCACCGGGGAGCTGTTTTTT. The V gene is TRBV6-6, the J gene TRBJ2-2; D remains unclear. The CDR3 loop spans 12 amino acids. Per germline, CDR1 MNHNY and CDR2 SVGAGI (reference sequence). V was pared by 2 bases and J by 4 bases, with 2 bases between.

This clonotype occurred many times. This chain uses TRBV29-1 with TRBJ1-2; D remains unclear. This CDR3 is 14 amino acids long. The V gene lost 3 bases and the J gene lost 4 bases, with 15 bases spanning the gap. Germline V gene data show CDR1 as SQVTM and CDR2 as ANQGSEA. This chain's CDR3 is CSVDPRTSGYGYTF. In nucleotides, the CDR3 is TGCAGCGTTGACCCGAGGACGAGCGGCTATGGCTACACCTTC. The whole variable domain, filled in from reference TRBV29-1 and TRBJ1-2, reads SAVISQKPSRDICQRGTSLTIQCQVDSQVTMMFWYRQQPGQSLTLIATANQGSEATYESGFVIDKFPISRPNLTFSTLTVSNMSPEDSSIYLCSVDPRTSGYGYTFGSGTRLTVV.

The chain joins TRBV12-3 or TRBV12-4 to TRBJ2-2; D ambiguous. The V gene lost 5 bases and the J gene lost 3 bases, with 7 bases spanning the gap. This CDR3 region has 13 residues. The chain's CDR3 is CASSHDYTGELFF. The CDR3 coding sequence is TGTGCCAGCAGTCACGACTACACCGGGGAGCTGTTTTTT.

The chain couples TRBV9 to TRBJ2-5; 7 bases are shared with TRBD1. The CDR3 loop spans 17 amino acids. Germline CDR1 SGDLS, CDR2 YYNGEE. J gave up 1 base and V 4 bases, and 13 bases lay outside the gene matches. The CDR3 nucleotides are TGTGCCAGCAGCTTATATACAGGGGTAGGGGGCCAAGAGACCCAGTACTTC. Encoded protein: CASSLYTGVGGQETQYF.

To note about this clonotype: The junction shows a germline mismatch at one end, possibly a read error. V and J are TRBV7-7 and TRBJ2-7; D remains ambiguous. Germline V gene lookup returns CDR1 SSHAT and CDR2 FNYEAQ (reference sequence). The CDR3 runs to 12 residues. The CDR3 protein is CASSSWAYEQYF. The DNA for the CDR3 is TGTGCTAGCAGCTCTTGGGCCTACGAGCAGTACTTC.

The chain joins TRBV5-5 to TRBJ2-7; the match to TRBD1 covers 11 bases. The CDR3 covers 15 residues. Trimming at V came to 4 bases and at J to 5 bases, leaving 8 bases not matched to a gene. The germline gives CDR1 SGHKS, CDR2 YYEKEE (reference sequence). This CDR3 is CASSARTGGKDEQYF. The CDR3 bases are TGTGCCAGCAGCGCCCGGACAGGGGGCAAGGACGAGCAGTACTTC.

The rearrangement uses TRBV7-9 and TRBJ1-2; D possibly corresponds to TRBD1 (5 bases). CDR3 length: 17 amino acids. V gave up 1 base and J gave up 0 bases, with 15 bases separating them. Germline-derived CDR1 and CDR2 are SEHNR and FQNEAQ (reference sequence). The CDR3 DNA reads TGTGCCAGCAGCTTAGACTTCACGCGGGGGTCTAACTATGGCTACACCTTC. Protein sequence: CASSLDFTRGSNYGYTF.

This clonotype was found many times. The chain couples TRBV29-1 to TRBJ2-2, with a tentative D call TRBD1 (6 bases). Trimming removed 8 bases at V and 6 bases at J, with 13 bases between. The CDR3 extends over 12 amino acids. Germline assignment: CDR1 SQVTM and CDR2 ANQGSEA. CDR3 sequence (DNA): TGCAGCACGTGGGGGCGTCCCGGGGAGCTGTTTTTT. It codes for CSTWGRPGELFF.

This clonotype was observed a handful of times. This chain joins TRBV19 and TRBJ1-4; D gene ambiguous. Germline CDR1 LNHDA, CDR2 SQIVND (reference sequence). This CDR3 region has 15 residues. V shed 11 bases and J shed 5 bases, with 21 bases lying between them. The CDR3 spells CAGRPTGRINEKLFF. CDR3 nucleotide sequence: TGTGCCGGACGCCCGACTGGACGGATCAATGAAAAACTGTTTTTT.

The J gene is TRBJ2-7, the V gene TRBV2; 13 nucleotides agree with TRBD2. J gave up 3 bases and V 6 bases, and 2 bases lay outside the gene matches. Germline CDR1 SNHLY, CDR2 FYNNEI. CDR3 size: 14 residues. The CDR3 protein is CASRWTSGGYEQYF. The DNA for the CDR3 is TGTGCCAGCAGGTGGACTAGCGGGGGCTACGAGCAGTACTTC. Full variable domain (remainder filled in from reference TRBV2 and TRBJ2-7): EPEVTQTPSHQVTQMGQEVILRCVPISNHLYFYWYRQILGQKVEFLVSFYNNEISEKSEIFDDQFSVERPDGSNFTLKIRSTKLEDSAMYFCASRWTSGGYEQYFGPGTRLTVT.

About this clonotype itself: Mismatch with germline at one junction end may stem from a read error. The V and J genes are TRBV10-3 and TRBJ2-7, with 7 bases fitting TRBD2. This CDR3 region has 12 residues. Germline CDR1 ENHRY, CDR2 SYGVKD. The CDR3 loop reads CASSRTREEQYF. The DNA for the CDR3 is TGTGCCAGCAGTCGGACTAGAGAAGAGCAGTACTTC.